These 17 T cell receptor beta chains share one sample of origin, sequenced in a study of blood T cells in healthy people across ages (dated by TCRdb to the mid-2010s). The library was produced with 5' RACE. Sequencer: Illumina HiSeq 2500. A second PCR of roughly 7 to 11 cycles was performed with a sample-barcoded 5' primer and a J-beta primer mix. TCRdb reprocessing: public reads trimmed at Q25 with fastp, clones called with MiXCR, in-frame beta chains kept. Merged by CDR3 protein, the rows form single entries marked with the most common genes and DNA. The table for this sample lists roughly 800,000 distinct CDR3 sequences; roughly 53% of them were counted only once. Under 50% of the sample is in the top ten clones. Sequencing input: blood. The receptors were sampled from a man aged 80 or over in good health.

The chain combines TRBV15 with TRBJ1-6; TRBD1 is a possible D gene (5 bases). Per the germline V gene, CDR1 is LNHNV and CDR2 is YYDKDF (reference sequence). CDR3 length: 16 amino acids. V was clipped by 1 base and J by 0 bases, with 7 bases between them. CDR3 amino acids: CATSRARGSYNSPLHF. The CDR3 coding sequence is TGTGCCACCAGCAGAGCTAGGGGCTCCTATAATTCACCCCTCCACTTT. Complete variable domain (other parts from reference TRBV15 and TRBJ1-6): DAMVIQNPRYQVTQFGKPVTLSCSQTLNHNVMYWYQQKSSQAPKLLFHYYDKDFNNEADTPDNFQSRRPNTSFCFLDIRSPGLGDTAMYLCATSRARGSYNSPLHFGNGTRLTVT.

V usage is TRBV29-1 and J usage is TRBJ2-1, with D uncertain. V lost 5 bases and J lost 10, with 9 bases in between. The CDR3 has 10 residues. Germline CDR1 reads SQVTM; CDR2 reads ANQGSEA. DNA for the CDR3: TGCAGCGTTTTGAGGCCGGAGCAGTTCTTC. Its translation: CSVLRPEQFF.

This chain joins TRBV11-2 and TRBJ2-1, with TRBD2 matching over 8 bases. The DNA end is a closer match to TRBJ2-7, so the J assignment may be wrong. Germline V CDR1 and CDR2: SGHAT, FQNNGV. The CDR3 runs to 18 residues. The CDR3 DNA sequence: TGTGCCAGCAGTGGTCTAGCGGGTCCCCAGGGCTCCTACAATGAGCAGTACTTC. Amino acid sequence: CASSGLAGPQGSYNEQYF.

The chain is built from TRBV5-1 and TRBJ2-1; TRBD1 aligns across 9 bases. The CDR3 covers 17 residues. Trimming took 0 bases from V and 5 from J; bases not matched to a gene: 9. The germline CDR1 and CDR2 sequences are SGHRS and YFSETQ. CDR3 nucleotides: TGCGCCAGCAGCTTGGCCGATACAGGGGGCCTTGACAATGAGCAGTTCTTC. It yields the protein CASSLADTGGLDNEQFF.

This clonotype was counted a few times. The chain links TRBV25-1 to TRBJ1-1; 9 bases line up with TRBD1. Trimming removed 6 bases from V and 4 bases from J; junction bases left unmatched: 15. The CDR3 sequence is 17 residues long. CDR1 is MGHDK, CDR2 SYGVNS, per germline. CDR3 sequence (DNA): TGTGCCAGCAGCGACGTACCGGGACAGGGAAGGGGCACTGAAGCTTTCTTT. Translation: CASSDVPGQGRGTEAFF.

This clonotype has more than one count but fewer than ten. The chain recombines TRBV2 with TRBJ2-1; TRBD2 matches 9 bases. The trim removed 6 bases at V and 6 bases at J, leaving 6 bases unmatched. Germline V gene sequence: CDR1 SNHLY, CDR2 FYNNEI. This CDR3 has 14 amino acids. The CDR3 is CASRGAGGPNEQFF. The CDR3 nucleotides are TGTGCCAGCAGGGGGGCGGGAGGGCCCAATGAGCAGTTCTTC.

This chain links TRBV20-1 with TRBJ2-5, with 9 bases lining up with TRBD2. Germline assignment: CDR1 DFQATT and CDR2 SNEGSKA (reference sequence). Trimming at V came to 5 bases and at J to 4 bases, leaving 5 bases not matched to a gene. This CDR3 is 13 amino acids long. CDR3 protein: CSARTSVPETQYF. CDR3 nucleotides: TGCAGTGCTCGGACTAGCGTACCAGAGACCCAGTACTTC.

The chain links TRBV29-1 to TRBJ2-2, with D perhaps TRBD1 or TRBD2 (5 bases each). This CDR3 contains 16 residues. CDR1 and CDR2 from the germline V gene are SQVTM and ANQGSEA. V dropped 0 bases and J dropped 0 bases, with 11 bases sitting between them. The CDR3 DNA sequence: TGCAGCGTTGAAGATCGTTTGGGGGCGAACACCGGGGAGCTGTTTTTT. Its translation is CSVEDRLGANTGELFF.

This clonotype showed up many times. The V and J genes are TRBV20-1 and TRBJ2-1; D may be TRBD2 (7 bases). The CDR3 is 16 residues long. Germline lookup yields CDR1 DFQATT and CDR2 SNEGSKA (reference sequence). V shed 3 bases and J shed 8 bases, with 23 bases lying between them. CDR3 DNA: TGCAGTGCTAGTCCCCTATGGGGGGGCGCCTCGGATGAGCAGTTCTTC. Its translation is CSASPLWGGASDEQFF.

Regarding this clonotype: A junction boundary mismatches the germline segment, possibly from a read error. The chain is built from TRBV25-1 and TRBJ2-4, with 7 bases fitting TRBD2. Gene TRBJ2-7 matches the end of the DNA better, so the J call may be wrong. Germline V gene lookup returns CDR1 MGHDK and CDR2 SYGVNS. This CDR3 region has 14 residues. The CDR3 nucleotides are TGTACCAGCAGCGGGACGACACTTTCCTACGAGCAGTACTTC. This gives the protein CTSSGTTLSYEQYF.

This clonotype was found once. This chain uses TRBV29-1 with TRBJ2-5; tentative D call: TRBD2 (5 bases). Germline assignment: CDR1 SQVTM and CDR2 ANQGSEA. Trimming removed 4 bases from V and 2 bases from J, with 14 bases in between. CDR3 length: 14 amino acids. The CDR3 here is CSVGGSAAQETQYF. As DNA, the CDR3 is TGCAGCGTTGGCGGTAGCGCCGCGCAAGAGACCCAGTACTTC.

The table lists this clonotype with a few counts. The rearrangement links TRBV6-1 to TRBJ2-3; no reliable D call. The V end lost 3 bases, the J end lost 5 bases, and 9 bases lay between the germline ends. Germline lookup yields CDR1 MNHNS and CDR2 SASEGT. This CDR3 spans 13 amino acids. For the CDR3, the DNA is TGTGCCAGCAGTGAGGGTAGTGGAGATACGCAGTATTTT. This sequence encodes CASSEGSGDTQYF.

The V and J genes are TRBV7-2 and TRBJ2-1; D perhaps matches TRBD2 (6 bases). This CDR3 comprises 13 residues. CDR1 is SGHTA, CDR2 FQGNSA, per germline. Trimming took 10 bases from V and 6 from J, leaving 16 bases between them. CDR3 in DNA: TGTGCCAACAGACTAGTGGGGGGCAATGAGCAGTTCTTC. This sequence encodes CANRLVGGNEQFF.

The chain joins TRBV28 to TRBJ2-1; D unclear. The CDR3 consists of 18 residues. Germline assignment: CDR1 MDHEN and CDR2 SYDVKM. Trimming cost V 3 bases and J 4 bases, with 22 bases left between them. CDR3 DNA sequence: TGTGCCAGCAGTTTCCCCCCGGGTCGGGCCGGAAGGTACAATGAGCAGTTCTTC. Translated, it gives CASSFPPGRAGRYNEQFF. Complete variable domain (other parts from reference TRBV28 and TRBJ2-1): DVKVTQSSRYLVKRTGEKVFLECVQDMDHENMFWYRQDPGLGLRLIYFSYDVKMKEKGDIPEGYSVSREKKERFSLILESASTNQTSMYLCASSFPPGRAGRYNEQFFGPGTRLTVL.

The chain employs TRBV5-1 and TRBJ2-1, with 8 bases fitting TRBD2. Per the germline V gene, CDR1 is SGHRS and CDR2 is YFSETQ. The CDR3 length is 17 residues. V gave up 0 bases and J gave up 1 base; unmatched junction bases: 6. Here the CDR3 reads CASSLGASGLSYNEQFF. The CDR3 coding sequence is TGCGCCAGCAGCTTGGGGGCTAGCGGGCTATCCTACAATGAGCAGTTCTTC. Together with reference TRBV5-1 and TRBJ2-1, the CDR3 gives the full variable domain: KAGVTQTPRYLIKTRGQQVTLSCSPISGHRSVSWYQQTPGQGLQFLFEYFSETQRNKGNFPGRFSGRQFSNSRSEMNVSTLELGDSALYLCASSLGASGLSYNEQFFGPGTRLTVL.

The rearrangement uses TRBV27 and TRBJ2-1; weak D call: TRBD2 (5 bases). V was clipped by 0 bases and J by 6 bases, with 12 bases between them. This CDR3 has 15 residues. Per the germline V gene, CDR1 is MNHEY and CDR2 is SMNVEV (reference sequence). The CDR3 reads CASSLSRLKTNEQFF. CDR3 nucleotide sequence: TGTGCCAGCAGTTTATCGAGACTAAAAACCAATGAGCAGTTCTTC.

The gene calls are TRBV28 and TRBJ1-2; D remains unclear. The V gene lost 2 bases and the J gene lost 4 bases, with 11 bases spanning the gap. Germline V gene data show CDR1 as MDHEN and CDR2 as SYDVKM. The CDR3 is 14 residues long. The CDR3 region is CASSLHGVSYGYTF. DNA for the CDR3: TGTGCCAGCAGTTTACACGGGGTTTCCTATGGCTACACCTTC.